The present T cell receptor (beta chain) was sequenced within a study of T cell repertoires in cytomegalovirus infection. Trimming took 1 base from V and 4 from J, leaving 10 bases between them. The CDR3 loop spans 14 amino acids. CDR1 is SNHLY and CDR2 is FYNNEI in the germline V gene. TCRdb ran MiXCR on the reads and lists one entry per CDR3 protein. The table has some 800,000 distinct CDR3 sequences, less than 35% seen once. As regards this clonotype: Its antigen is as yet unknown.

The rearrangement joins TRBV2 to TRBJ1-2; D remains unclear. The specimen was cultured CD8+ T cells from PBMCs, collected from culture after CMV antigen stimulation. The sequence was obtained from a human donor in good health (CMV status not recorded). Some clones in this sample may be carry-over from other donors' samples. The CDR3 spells CASSEDRAGYGYTF. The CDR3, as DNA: TGTGCCAGCAGTGAAGATAGGGCCGGCTATGGCTACACCTTC.